This T cell receptor (beta chain) appears in the sequencing data of a study of persistence of HIV-infected CD4 T cells. Looking at the study overall: Multiple blood draws of up to about 180 mL, except a couple of donors with single leukapheresis.

An overlapping HIV-1 Gag peptide pool stimulated these cells at 0.95 to 1 ug/peptide/mL. CD4+ T cells upregulating both CD40 ligand and CD69 were sorted as responding cells. CDR3 length: 12 residues. Trimming pared 8 bases from V and 2 bases from J, leaving 10 bases between. This clone was seen only once. The antigen is unknown. The immunoSEQ assay was version 4, run in survey mode. Some clones are missing from TCRdb's copy, which holds only in-frame ones; the method was immunoSEQ multiplex PCR. The profile shows around 13,000 clones, about 66% of them singletons. Material: CD4+ T cells sorted from PBMCs after roughly 19-hour stimulation, obtained from a patient who received antiretroviral therapy. The sequence was collected from an adult man with HIV who was CMV-seropositive. The genes are TRBV12-3 or TRBV12-4 and TRBJ2-7; the D gene is possibly TRBD1 (5 bases). The CDR3 nucleotides are TGTGCCAGCCTCAGGGAAACCTACGAGCAGTACTTC. This translates into CASLRETYEQYF.